The 27 T cell receptor beta chains in this list originate from one sample, sequenced in a study of regulatory T cells in long-lasting Graves disease. CDR3 regions were amplified by Arm-PCR using iRepertoire HTBI primers to build TCR beta libraries. TCRdb analysed the multiplex PCR reads with MiXCR anew, one entry per CDR3 protein. The repertoire holds about 210,000 distinct CDR3 sequences, approximately 19% seen once, with approximately 10% in the top ten. As for time point: newly diagnosed GD, antithyroid drugs for less than 3 months. Construction of the TCR library relied on RNA isolated from PBMCs. These data also featured in a second study, about T cells in Graves' hyperthyroidism and ophthalmopathy.

The sample here was peripheral blood mononuclear cells (PBMCs), taken at new diagnosis, from a patient treated with antithyroid drugs. These receptor sequences come from a woman in her thirties with Graves disease.

The sample holds many counts of this clonotype. J is TRBJ1-4 and V is TRBV3-1, with D hard to call. V lost 4 bases to trimming and J lost 7 bases, with 16 bases between them. There are 15 residues in the CDR3. Germline CDR1 LGHDT, CDR2 YNNKEL (reference sequence). This CDR3 is CASSRGPPPGEKLFF. In DNA form, the CDR3 reads TGTGCCAGCAGCCGAGGACCCCCGCCGGGTGAAAAACTGTTTTTT.

This chain uses TRBV27 with TRBJ1-6, with TRBD1 matching over 7 bases. Unmatched junction bases numbered 6, after V lost 2 bases and J lost 5 bases. CDR3 length: 16 residues. The germline V gene has CDR1 MNHEY and CDR2 SMNVEV (reference sequence). The CDR3 loop reads CASSLETGTDNSPLHF. Here the CDR3 DNA reads TGTGCCAGCAGTTTAGAGACCGGGACAGATAATTCACCCCTCCACTTT.

This clonotype was detected ten times or more. The chain combines TRBV14 with TRBJ2-7; the D gene is possibly TRBD2 (6 bases). Germline-derived CDR1 and CDR2 are SGHDN and FVKESK. CDR3 length equals 15 residues. Trimming removed 4 bases from V and 0 bases from J, with 13 bases in between. CDR3 DNA sequence: TGTGCCAGCAGCCGGCGTGCGGGGAGCTCCTACGAGCAGTACTTC. Its protein is CASSRRAGSSYEQYF. The whole variable domain, remainder taken from reference TRBV14 and TRBJ2-7, is EAGVTQFPSHSVIEKGQTVTLRCDPISGHDNLYWYRRVMGKEIKFLLHFVKESKQDESGMPNNRFLAERTGGTYSTLKVQPAELEDSGVYFCASSRRAGSSYEQYFGPGTRLTVT.

At least ten counts were recorded for this clonotype. The chain combines TRBV12-3 or TRBV12-4 with TRBJ1-1, with no clear D. The ends were cut back, 7 bases at V and 3 bases at J, with 12 bases in the middle. The CDR3 loop spans 13 amino acids. CDR3 in amino acids: CASKGGLDTEAFF. The CDR3 coding sequence is TGTGCCAGCAAGGGAGGGTTGGACACTGAAGCTTTCTTT.

This clonotype has ten or more counts. The chain recombines TRBV28 with TRBJ1-2; D not certain. V lost 5 bases to trimming and J lost 8 bases, with 12 bases between them. This CDR3 region has 12 residues. Germline lookup yields CDR1 MDHEN and CDR2 SYDVKM. CDR3 loop: CASSVDIQGYTF. The DNA for the CDR3 is TGTGCCAGCAGTGTTGACATACAGGGCTACACCTTC.

A word on this clonotype: A far larger clone lies a single base away; this is likely a read error. The chain carries TRBV28 and TRBJ2-2, with D uncertain. Germline assignment: CDR1 MDHEN and CDR2 SYDVKM. The ends were cut back, 5 bases at V and 1 base at J, with 14 bases in the middle. The CDR3 sequence is 16 residues long. This CDR3 is CASSTICSRNTGELFF. The CDR3 nucleotides are TGTGCCAGCAGTACCATTTGTAGCAGGAACACCGGGGAGCTGTTTTTT.

This clonotype showed up just a few times. The chain couples TRBV7-9 to TRBJ1-1; possibly TRBD1 for D (6 bases). Germline V gene sequence: CDR1 SEHNR, CDR2 FQNEAQ (reference sequence). V lost 3 bases, J lost 1 base, and 9 bases lay in between. The CDR3 is 14 residues long. The CDR3 DNA follows: TGTGCCAGCAGCTTTCCGGGACAGAACACTGAAGCTTTCTTT. Protein sequence: CASSFPGQNTEAFF.

This clonotype was counted many times. V and J are TRBV18 and TRBJ1-1; 7 bases map to TRBD1. The CDR3 is made up of 15 amino acids. V shed 2 bases, J shed 0 bases, and the junction held 3 bases outside the gene matches. In germline, CDR1 is KGHSH, CDR2 LQKENI. CDR3 in amino acids: CASSPTGALNTEAFF. CDR3 DNA sequence: TGTGCCAGCTCACCAACAGGGGCGCTGAACACTGAAGCTTTCTTT.

This clonotype was counted ten times or more. The rearrangement joins TRBV20-1 to TRBJ1-1; the D is unclear. Trimming shortened V by 5 bases and J by 14 bases, and 18 bases separated the two germline ends. Germline values: CDR1 DFQATT, CDR2 SNEGSKA (reference sequence). CDR3 length: 11 residues. CDR3 coding DNA: TGCAGTGCTGAGCTCAGATTGAAAGGGTTCTTT. Protein product: CSAELRLKGFF.

This clonotype appeared many times. The V gene is TRBV2, the J gene TRBJ2-5; 13 positions match TRBD2. Trimming removed 6 bases from V and 9 bases from J; junction bases left unmatched: 13. This CDR3 comprises 16 residues. Germline CDR1 is SNHLY and CDR2 is FYNNEI. This chain's CDR3 is CASRGGLAGALGAQYF. CDR3 sequence (DNA): TGTGCCAGCAGGGGTGGACTAGCGGGGGCCCTCGGGGCCCAGTACTTC.

This clonotype was detected ten times or more. This chain uses TRBV2 with TRBJ2-5; 10 bases match TRBD2. Germline-derived CDR1 and CDR2 are SNHLY and FYNNEI. The CDR3 has 15 amino acids. Trimming at V came to 4 bases and at J to 5 bases, leaving 7 bases not matched to a gene. The CDR3 nucleotides are TGTGCCAGCAGTGTAGTAGCGGGGGGCGGGGAGACCCAGTACTTC. It codes for CASSVVAGGGETQYF. The entire variable domain, with the rest obtained from reference TRBV2 and TRBJ2-5, is as follows: EPEVTQTPSHQVTQMGQEVILRCVPISNHLYFYWYRQILGQKVEFLVSFYNNEISEKSEIFDDQFSVERPDGSNFTLKIRSTKLEDSAMYFCASSVVAGGGETQYFGPGTRLLVL.

At least ten counts were recorded for this clonotype. CDR3 protein: CASSLAAAGAYEQYF. The CDR3 nucleotides read TGTGCCAGCAGCTTAGCGGCGGCGGGGGCCTACGAGCAGTACTTC. This chain links TRBV7-2 with TRBJ2-7; 7 bases fit TRBD2. Unmatched junction bases numbered 4, after V lost 0 bases and J lost 2 bases. CDR1 and CDR2 (germline): SGHTA, FQGNSA. This CDR3 has 15 amino acids.

This clonotype was seen ten or more times. The chain combines TRBV29-1 with TRBJ2-5; no clear D gene. V was trimmed by 3 bases and J by 5 bases, leaving 10 bases between them. Germline V lookup: CDR1 SQVTM, CDR2 ANQGSEA. The CDR3 is 12 residues long. CDR3 protein: CSVDGVGETQYF. The CDR3 DNA sequence: TGCAGCGTTGATGGGGTCGGGGAGACCCAGTACTTC.

The V and J genes are TRBV9 and TRBJ1-5; 12 bases match TRBD1. J lost 5 bases, V lost 4 bases, and 4 bases had no gene match. The CDR3 consists of 15 residues. Germline CDR1 and CDR2: SGDLS and YYNGEE. The CDR3 protein is CASSPGTGGHQPQHF. The CDR3 DNA follows: TGTGCCAGCAGCCCCGGGACAGGGGGCCATCAGCCCCAGCATTTT. Full variable domain (rest looked up from reference TRBV9 and TRBJ1-5): DSGVTQTPKHLITATGQRVTLRCSPRSGDLSVYWYQQSLDQGLQFLIQYYNGEERAKGNILERFSAQQFPDLHSELNLSSLELGDSALYFCASSPGTGGHQPQHFGDGTRLSIL.

This clonotype was seen ten or more times. The chain is built from TRBV2 and TRBJ2-3, with 8 positions matching TRBD2. The CDR3 totals 15 residues. V lost 8 bases to trimming and J lost 1 base; unmatched junction nucleotides: 8. Per the germline V gene, CDR1 is SNHLY and CDR2 is FYNNEI. The CDR3 coding sequence is TGTGCCAGCCCTGTGAGGCGGGAGGGCACAGATACGCAGTATTTT. Residues: CASPVRREGTDTQYF. The full variable domain, rest sourced from reference TRBV2 and TRBJ2-3, is EPEVTQTPSHQVTQMGQEVILRCVPISNHLYFYWYRQILGQKVEFLVSFYNNEISEKSEIFDDQFSVERPDGSNFTLKIRSTKLEDSAMYFCASPVRREGTDTQYFGPGTRLTVL.

V is TRBV20-1 and J is TRBJ2-1, with D possibly matching TRBD1 (6 bases). V gave up 7 bases and J gave up 0 bases, with 19 bases separating them. The CDR3 has 16 residues. Germline CDR1 is DFQATT and CDR2 is SNEGSKA (reference sequence). The CDR3 reads CSVTPGHTSSYNEQFF. The CDR3, as DNA: TGCAGTGTTACACCGGGACACACAAGCTCCTACAATGAGCAGTTCTTC.

On this clonotype: The junction and the germline gene differ at one end; a read error may be behind it. The chain joins TRBV30 to TRBJ1-6, with 7 bases lining up with TRBD1. This CDR3 is 13 amino acids long. CDR1 GTSNPN and CDR2 SVGIG come from the germline V gene (reference sequence). The DNA for the CDR3 is TGTGCCCGGAGGACAGGAAATAATTCACCCCTCCCCTTT. This gives the protein CARRTGNNSPLPF.

Many counts were recorded for this clonotype. V gene TRBV28 combines with J gene TRBJ1-4; the D gene is possibly TRBD1 (6 bases). V was shortened by 6 bases and J by 3 bases, with 11 bases between the two germline ends. Germline V gene data show CDR1 as MDHEN and CDR2 as SYDVKM. CDR3 length: 14 residues. CDR3 region: CASRLTGPNEKLFF. The CDR3 DNA is TGTGCCAGCAGGCTAACAGGGCCTAATGAAAAACTGTTTTTT.

About this clonotype: A much larger clone differs from this one at a single base, so this may be a read error. The V and J genes are TRBV20-1 and TRBJ1-2; D is unresolved. This CDR3 is built from 13 residues. V shed 4 bases and J shed 3 bases, with 12 bases lying between them. CDR1 is DFQATT and CDR2 is SNEGSKA in the germline V gene (reference sequence). This chain's CDR3 is CSATVTDDYGYTF. For the CDR3, the DNA is TGCAGTGCTACGGTGACGGACGACTATGGCTACACCTTC.

The chain carries TRBV28 and TRBJ1-5; D unclear. Germline V lookup: CDR1 MDHEN, CDR2 SYDVKM. Trimming shortened V by 6 bases and J by 5 bases, and 11 bases separated the two germline ends. This CDR3 contains 13 residues. CDR3 amino acids: CASSRDNYQPQHF. In DNA form, the CDR3 reads TGTGCCAGCAGCCGCGACAATTATCAGCCCCAGCATTTT.

This chain uses TRBV28 with TRBJ1-5; D gene unclear. CDR3 length: 17 residues. Germline-derived CDR1 and CDR2 are MDHEN and SYDVKM. Trimming removed 2 bases at V and 3 bases at J, with 17 bases between. This chain's CDR3 is CASSLGSRVWNNQPQHF. CDR3 DNA: TGTGCCAGCAGTTTAGGGTCCCGTGTTTGGAACAATCAGCCCCAGCATTTT.

This clonotype showed up just a few times. CDR3 in DNA: TGTGCCAGCAAGGAAACAGGGTTGAACACTGAAGCTTTCTTT. Protein: CASKETGLNTEAFF. The chain employs TRBV7-2 and TRBJ1-1; TRBD1 is a possible D gene (6 bases). V was trimmed by 7 bases and J by 0 bases, leaving 12 bases between them. CDR1 and CDR2 from the germline V gene are SGHTA and FQGNSA. This CDR3 has 14 amino acids.

This clonotype showed up just a few times. A much larger clone lies a single base off, so this may be a read error. This CDR3 fails to terminate in the conserved phenylalanine or tryptophan, so it likely reflects a read error. The J gene is TRBJ2-7, the V gene TRBV2; no definite D call. The V gene's germline CDR1 is SNHLY and CDR2 FYNNEI. The CDR3 extends over 14 amino acids. The V and J ends lost 2 bases and 0 bases respectively, with 8 bases between them. The CDR3 region is CASSEKSSSYEQYL. In DNA, the CDR3 is TGTGCCAGCAGTGAAAAAAGTTCCTCCTACGAGCAGTACCTC.

This clonotype was seen more than once but under ten times. This chain links TRBV7-9 with TRBJ2-1, with D perhaps given as TRBD1 or TRBD2 (5 bases each). Germline values: CDR1 SEHNR, CDR2 FQNEAQ (reference sequence). CDR3 size: 20 residues. V gave up 3 bases and J gave up 0 bases, with 24 bases separating them. CDR3 nucleotide sequence: TGTGCCAGCAGCTTTCAAATCGGGACCAGCGGACGTTTCTCCTACAATGAGCAGTTCTTC. Translating it yields CASSFQIGTSGRFSYNEQFF. Full variable domain (rest looked up from reference TRBV7-9 and TRBJ2-1): DTGVSQNPRHKITKRGQNVTFRCDPISEHNRLYWYRQTLGQGPEFLTYFQNEAQLEKSRLLSDRFSAERPKGSFSTLEIQRTEQGDSAMYLCASSFQIGTSGRFSYNEQFFGPGTRLTVL.

This clonotype was counted many times. V is TRBV7-2 and J is TRBJ1-5, with D possibly being TRBD1 (5 bases). The V and J ends lost 0 bases and 6 bases respectively, with 15 bases between them. Germline V lookup: CDR1 SGHTA, CDR2 FQGNSA. The CDR3 has 16 residues. This CDR3 reads CASSLALGRGAQPQHF. In nucleotides, the CDR3 is TGTGCCAGCAGCTTAGCGCTGGGGAGGGGAGCTCAGCCCCAGCATTTT.

The V and J genes are TRBV28 and TRBJ2-1; 9 positions match TRBD2. The CDR3 sequence is 15 residues long. Germline trimming cut 3 bases from V and 5 bases from J; bases unmatched to any gene: 5. CDR1 and CDR2 (germline): MDHEN, SYDVKM. The CDR3 DNA follows: TGTGCCAGCAGTTTTGGGACTAGCCGGCACAATGAGCAGTTCTTC. Encoded protein: CASSFGTSRHNEQFF.

There are many counts of this clonotype. The chain links TRBV14 to TRBJ1-2; 8 bases are shared with TRBD1. V trimming: 0 bases; J trimming: 4 bases; junction bases outside the gene matches: 7. The CDR3 contains 16 residues. Germline CDR1 and CDR2: SGHDN and FVKESK. The CDR3 is CASSQDPGQGSYGYTF. CDR3 DNA: TGTGCCAGCAGCCAAGATCCAGGACAGGGTAGCTATGGCTACACCTTC.